Presented here are 27 T cell receptor beta chains from one specimen sequenced in a study of metastatic and nonmetastatic thyroid tumors. Thyroid surgery was preceded by no treatment in any patient. From the PCR reads, TCRdb re-called clones with MiXCR. This table has about 56,000 clones, 25% to 35% appearing once. Sequencing was performed on blood. The source of these receptors is a female donor with papillary thyroid cancer or a benign thyroid nodule (not recorded which). Some clones in this sample may be carry-over from other donors' samples.

This clone is medium-sized within its sample. The chain couples TRBV6-1 to TRBJ1-1; possibly TRBD1 for D (6 bases). Germline loops: CDR1 MNHNS, CDR2 SASEGT. Trimming cost V 7 bases and J 3 bases, with 18 bases left between them. The CDR3 loop spans 15 amino acids. The CDR3 here is CASTQGQGWDTEAFF. The CDR3 DNA reads as TGTGCCAGCACCCAGGGGCAGGGGTGGGACACTGAAGCTTTCTTT.

The CDR3 DNA sequence: TGCAGTGCTCGCGGGGGATGGGGCGGGGGCTACACCTTC. Its protein product is CSARGGWGGGYTF. The chain recombines TRBV20-1 with TRBJ1-2, with a possible D match to TRBD1 (5 bases). The CDR3 runs 13 residues. Germline lookup yields CDR1 DFQATT and CDR2 SNEGSKA (reference sequence). The V end was cut by 5 bases, the J end by 8 bases, with 18 bases between.

This clone was found a few times. The rearrangement joins TRBV6-1 to TRBJ1-6; D not resolved. Germline CDR1 is MNHNS and CDR2 is SASEGT. Trimming shortened V by 3 bases and J by 5 bases, and 5 bases separated the two germline ends. The CDR3 length is 13 residues. Here the CDR3 DNA reads TGTGCCAGCAGTGAGCGTAATAATTCACCCCTCCACTTT. Its translation is CASSERNNSPLHF.

This clone came up a few times. V is TRBV27 and J is TRBJ2-7; D is possibly TRBD1 (8 bases). V gave up 2 bases and J gave up 7 bases, with 18 bases separating them. CDR3 size: 15 residues. Germline V gene sequence: CDR1 MNHEY, CDR2 SMNVEV (reference sequence). The CDR3 coding sequence is TGTGCCAGCAGTTTAGCAGGGGGCGGGGGAAAGGAGCAGTACTTC. This codes for CASSLAGGGGKEQYF.

The chain links TRBV12-3 or TRBV12-4 to TRBJ2-3, with TRBD1 identical over 9 bases. The CDR3 length is 15 residues. V was clipped by 7 bases and J by 0 bases; unmatched bases: 5. The CDR3: CASTSTGGSTDTQYF. The CDR3 DNA is TGTGCCAGCACCTCGACAGGGGGAAGCACAGATACGCAGTATTTT.

This clone has at least ten counts. A much bigger clone sits one base away, suggesting this may be a read error. The chain joins TRBV7-2 to TRBJ2-5; D is possibly TRBD1 (7 bases). This CDR3 region has 14 residues. Germline lookup yields CDR1 SGHTA and CDR2 FQGNSA. The CDR3, as DNA: TGTGCCGGCAGCTTAGATCAGGGGGGAGAGACCCAGTACTTC. Translated, it gives CAGSLDQGGETQYF.

The genes are TRBV12-3 or TRBV12-4 and TRBJ1-1; D is uncertain. V was shortened by 6 bases and J by 4 bases, with 15 bases between the two germline ends. The CDR3 runs to 14 residues. The CDR3 nucleotides are TGTGCCAGCAGCTCGTCCGGCGGCCGCACTGAAGCTTTCTTT. It specifies CASSSSGGRTEAFF.

This clone was counted a single time. The chain uses TRBV6-2 or TRBV6-3 and TRBJ1-1; no clear D gene. The length of the CDR3 is 12 residues. Looked up from germline, CDR1 is MNHEY and CDR2 is SVGEGT. V lost 7 bases to trimming and J lost 2 bases, with 8 bases between them. This CDR3 is CASTRHNTEAFF. CDR3 bases: TGTGCCAGCACTCGACACAACACTGAAGCTTTCTTT.

This chain links TRBV6-1 with TRBJ2-2; TRBD1 matches at 7 bases. Germline V gene sequence: CDR1 MNHNS, CDR2 SASEGT. CDR3 length equals 14 residues. After removal of 5 bases from V and 5 bases from J, the junction contained 5 bases not matched to a gene. This CDR3 is CASSRGRRTGELFF. Written as DNA, the CDR3 is TGTGCCAGCAGTAGGGGGCGCAGAACCGGGGAGCTGTTTTTT.

In this sample, this clone turned up a few times. The V call is TRBV6-2 or TRBV6-3, the J call TRBJ2-7; D is unresolved. Germline values: CDR1 MNHEY, CDR2 SVGEGT. With 6 bases removed from V and 4 bases from J, the gap between germline ends came to 13 bases. The CDR3 is 13 amino acids. The CDR3 coding sequence is TGTGCCAGCAGGCGGACGGTAGTATACGAGCAGTACTTC. This translates into CASRRTVVYEQYF.

The V and J genes are TRBV7-3 and TRBJ2-7; the match to TRBD2 covers 12 bases. This CDR3 spans 14 amino acids. The V and J ends lost 3 bases and 7 bases, in that order; junction bases with no gene match: 4. From germline, CDR1 is SGHTA and CDR2 FQGTGA. CDR3 DNA sequence: TGTGCCAGCAGCTTGACTAGCGGGAGTTTGGAGCAGTACTTC. Its translation is CASSLTSGSLEQYF.

This rearrangement joins TRBV5-1 to TRBJ2-1, with 11 bases fitting TRBD2. The CDR3 contains 15 residues. Unmatched junction bases numbered 5, after V lost 3 bases and J lost 6 bases. Germline CDR1 and CDR2: SGHRS and YFSETQ. CDR3 loop: CASSSTSGGTNEQFF. The CDR3 DNA follows: TGCGCCAGCAGCTCCACTAGCGGGGGCACCAATGAGCAGTTCTTC.

DNA for the CDR3: TGTGCCAGCTCAATTGGACGATATCAGCCCCAGCATTTT. Protein product: CASSIGRYQPQHF. The chain uses TRBV12-3 or TRBV12-4 and TRBJ1-5; no reliable D call. Deletions cut 8 bases from V and 5 bases from J, with 13 bases between. This CDR3 contains 13 residues.

This clone appeared once. The V and J genes are TRBV20-1 and TRBJ1-6; D is possibly TRBD1 (6 bases). V gave up 5 bases and J gave up 9 bases, with 17 bases separating them. CDR1 and CDR2 (germline): DFQATT, SNEGSKA (reference sequence). CDR3 length equals 14 residues. CDR3 loop: CSAGDWGAGSPLHF. The CDR3, as DNA: TGCAGTGCTGGGGATTGGGGGGCAGGTTCACCCCTCCACTTT.

Details on this clone: Being one base from a much bigger clone, this may be a read error. This chain uses TRBV12-3 or TRBV12-4 with TRBJ2-5; D call uncertain. CDR3 length: 14 amino acids. CDR3 nucleotide sequence: TGTGTCAGCAGCCGGATTGACAAAGGGGAGACCCAGTACTTC. Translation: CVSSRIDKGETQYF.

At least ten counts were recorded for this clone. The chain employs TRBV20-1 and TRBJ2-4, with a weak D call TRBD2 (5 bases). V lost 7 bases and J 11 bases, leaving 15 bases between the germline ends. Germline-derived CDR1 and CDR2 are DFQATT and SNEGSKA (reference sequence). CDR3 size: 11 residues. CDR3 sequence reads: CSVRSSGLQYF. The CDR3 coding sequence is TGCAGTGTTCGGTCGAGCGGCCTTCAGTACTTC.

V gene TRBV6-1 combines with J gene TRBJ1-1; TRBD1 agrees at 9 bases. The CDR3 is 14 amino acids. Germline CDR1 and CDR2: MNHNS and SASEGT. V trimming: 6 bases; J trimming: 4 bases; junction bases outside the gene matches: 6. The CDR3 nucleotides read TGTGCCAGCAGCCCGGACAGGGGCCCCACTGAAGCTTTCTTT. Its protein product is CASSPDRGPTEAFF.

The rearrangement joins TRBV6-2 or TRBV6-3 to TRBJ2-5; D tentatively fits TRBD1 or TRBD2 (5 bases each). The CDR3 spans 13 residues. With 0 bases removed from V and 5 bases from J, the gap between germline ends came to 7 bases. Germline-derived CDR1 and CDR2 are MNHEY and SVGEGT. CDR3 bases: TGTGCCAGCAGTTACTCTTGGGGGGAGACCCAGTACTTC. Translating gives CASSYSWGETQYF.

The chain carries TRBV6-2 or TRBV6-3 and TRBJ1-3; D is undetermined. Germline lookup yields CDR1 MNHEY and CDR2 SVGEGT. This CDR3 region has 15 residues. V shed 2 bases and J shed 1 base, with 9 bases lying between them. The CDR3 bases are TGTGCCAGCAGTTACGAGATCACTTCTGGAAACACCATATATTTT. Translating gives CASSYEITSGNTIYF.

This clone turned up a few times. The chain is built from TRBV13 and TRBJ2-7; 12 nucleotides match TRBD2. CDR1 PRHDT and CDR2 FYEKMQ come from the germline V gene (reference sequence). The CDR3 totals 16 residues. Trimming took 5 bases from V and 7 from J; bases not matched to a gene: 12. The CDR3: CASSDTLAGGPREQYF. The CDR3 nucleotides are TGTGCCAGCAGCGATACTCTAGCGGGAGGGCCGCGGGAGCAGTACTTC.

This clone has only a few counts. The chain links TRBV28 to TRBJ1-2; TRBD1 aligns across 8 bases. V shed 6 bases, J shed 5 bases, and the junction held 8 bases outside the gene matches. Germline V gives CDR1 MDHEN, CDR2 SYDVKM. CDR3 size: 14 residues. The CDR3 spells CASSERQGWYGYTF. The CDR3 coding sequence is TGTGCCAGCAGCGAACGACAGGGGTGGTATGGCTACACCTTC.

This clone was counted between two and nine times. CDR3 bases: TGTGCCAGCAGTGGAAGCAACTACCACACAGATACGCAGTATTTT. Translation: CASSGSNYHTDTQYF. V usage is TRBV6-1 and J usage is TRBJ2-3; D is uncertain. Germline V lookup: CDR1 MNHNS, CDR2 SASEGT. Trimming pared 4 bases from V and 2 bases from J, leaving 13 bases between. This CDR3 region has 15 residues.

A word on this clone: The identical CDR3 is also encoded by other nucleotide sequences in the sample. The chain couples TRBV20-1 to TRBJ2-7, with D possibly being TRBD2 (6 bases). Germline-derived CDR1 and CDR2 are DFQATT and SNEGSKA (reference sequence). This CDR3 region has 13 residues. V was shortened by 6 bases and J by 0 bases, with 12 bases between the two germline ends. The CDR3 protein is CSAPSGSSYEQYF. CDR3 DNA: TGCAGTGCGCCCTCCGGGAGCTCCTACGAGCAGTACTTC.

The V call is TRBV5-1, the J call TRBJ2-7, with D perhaps matching TRBD2 (6 bases). Germline V lookup: CDR1 SGHRS, CDR2 YFSETQ. The V gene lost 4 bases and the J gene lost 2 bases, with 10 bases spanning the gap. The CDR3 runs to 13 residues. The CDR3 DNA is TGCGCCAGCAGCACCGGGACTCCCTACGAGCAGTACTTC. Translation gives CASSTGTPYEQYF.

As regards this clone: The conserved phenylalanine or tryptophan is not found at the CDR3 terminus, so this likely reflects a read error. This chain connects TRBV12-3 or TRBV12-4 to TRBJ1-1; possible D gene TRBD1, 6 bases. V was pared by 7 bases and J by 11 bases, with 17 bases between. The CDR3 spans 12 residues. The CDR3 sequence: CASITKMGAAFL. DNA of the CDR3: TGTGCCAGCATCACCAAAATGGGGGCTGCTTTCCTT.

This clone was seen a handful of times. This chain connects TRBV6-5 to TRBJ1-2; D is undetermined. Germline loops: CDR1 MNHEY, CDR2 SVGAGI. V was trimmed by 2 bases and J by 1 base, leaving 11 bases between them. The CDR3 is made up of 15 amino acids. CDR3 loop: CASSYDALFNYGYTF. The CDR3 nucleotides read TGTGCCAGCAGTTACGACGCTCTCTTTAACTATGGCTACACCTTC.

The V gene is TRBV15, the J gene TRBJ2-3; 11 bases are a match to TRBD2. The V gene end was trimmed by 4 bases and the J gene end by 0 bases; junction bases not matched to a gene: 12. The CDR3 is 19 residues long. Germline V gives CDR1 LNHNV, CDR2 YYDKDF (reference sequence). This CDR3 is CATSKSWIAGGPSTDTQYF. DNA of the CDR3: TGTGCCACCAGCAAGAGTTGGATAGCGGGAGGGCCGAGCACAGATACGCAGTATTTT.